This T cell receptor (beta chain) was found in a study of shared clonotypes between healthy human individuals. Replicate PCRs from sorted subsets contained roughly 220 ng DNA, which is roughly 30,000 T cell genomes. The data were produced by immunoSEQ multiplex PCR, yet TCRdb's version contains in-frame clones alone and is incomplete. The sample records around 2.3 million clones, approximately 96% being singletons. Study findings and constraints: Only blood underwent sampling, and tissue repertoires likely differ. Owing to a small donor count, the genetic and exposure-history diversity represented was limited.

A remark on this clone: Antigen specificity is unknown.

CDR3 length: 15 residues. The ends were cut back, 3 bases at V and 2 bases at J, with 12 bases in the middle. Germline assignment: CDR1 SGDLS and CDR2 YYNGEE. The sample was naive CD4+ T cells sorted from blood. Subset described: CD45RA+ positively selected. The chain is built from TRBV9 and TRBJ2-1; a weak D match, TRBD1 (5 bases). This sequence was found in a man younger than 35 in good health. This CDR3 reads CASSARSGTYNEQFF. CDR3 nucleotide sequence: TGTGCCAGCAGCGCCCGTTCAGGGACCTACAATGAGCAGTTCTTC.